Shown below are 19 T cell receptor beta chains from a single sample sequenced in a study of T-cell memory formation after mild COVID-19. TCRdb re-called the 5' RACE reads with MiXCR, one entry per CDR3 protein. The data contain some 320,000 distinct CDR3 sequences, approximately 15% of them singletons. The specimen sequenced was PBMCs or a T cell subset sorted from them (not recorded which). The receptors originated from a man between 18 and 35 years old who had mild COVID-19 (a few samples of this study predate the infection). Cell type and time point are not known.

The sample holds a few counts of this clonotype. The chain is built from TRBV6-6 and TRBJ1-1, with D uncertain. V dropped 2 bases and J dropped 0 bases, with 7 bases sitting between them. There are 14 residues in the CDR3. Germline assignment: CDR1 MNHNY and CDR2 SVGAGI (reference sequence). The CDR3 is CASSYATVNTEAFF. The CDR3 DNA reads TGTGCCAGCAGTTACGCAACGGTGAACACTGAAGCTTTCTTT.

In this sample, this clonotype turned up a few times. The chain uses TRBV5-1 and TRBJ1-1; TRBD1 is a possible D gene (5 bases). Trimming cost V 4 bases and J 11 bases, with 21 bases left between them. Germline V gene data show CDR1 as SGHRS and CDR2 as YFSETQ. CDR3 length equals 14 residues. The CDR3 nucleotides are TGCGCCAGCAGCATAGGAAGGGACCGCGAGTGGGCTTTCTTT. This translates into CASSIGRDREWAFF.

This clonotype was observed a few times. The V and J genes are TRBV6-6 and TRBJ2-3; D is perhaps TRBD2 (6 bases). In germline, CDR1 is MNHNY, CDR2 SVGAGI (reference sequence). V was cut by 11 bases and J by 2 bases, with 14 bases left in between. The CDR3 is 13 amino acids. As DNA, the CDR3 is TGTGCCGTAACTAGCCCTTTCACAGATACGCAGTATTTT. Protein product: CAVTSPFTDTQYF.

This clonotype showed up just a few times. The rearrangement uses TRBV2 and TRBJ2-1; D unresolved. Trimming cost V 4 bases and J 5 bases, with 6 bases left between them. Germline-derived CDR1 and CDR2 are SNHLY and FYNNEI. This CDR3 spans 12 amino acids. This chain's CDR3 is CASSGPDNEQFF. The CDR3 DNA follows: TGTGCCAGCAGTGGCCCCGACAATGAGCAGTTCTTC.

In DNA, the CDR3 is TGTGCCAGCAGCCTCCGGAGGGAGACCCAGTACTTC. Encoded protein: CASSLRRETQYF. The chain recombines TRBV2 with TRBJ2-5; tentatively, D is TRBD2 (5 bases). The CDR3 sequence is 12 residues long. Germline lookup yields CDR1 SNHLY and CDR2 FYNNEI. V dropped 6 bases and J dropped 5 bases, with 10 bases sitting between them.

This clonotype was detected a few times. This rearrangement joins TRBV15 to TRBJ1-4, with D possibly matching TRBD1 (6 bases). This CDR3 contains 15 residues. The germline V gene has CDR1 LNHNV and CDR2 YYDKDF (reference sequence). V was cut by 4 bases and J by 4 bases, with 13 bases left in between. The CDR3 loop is CATSKWGLGNEKLFF. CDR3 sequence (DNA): TGTGCCACCAGCAAGTGGGGGCTTGGTAATGAAAAACTGTTTTTT.

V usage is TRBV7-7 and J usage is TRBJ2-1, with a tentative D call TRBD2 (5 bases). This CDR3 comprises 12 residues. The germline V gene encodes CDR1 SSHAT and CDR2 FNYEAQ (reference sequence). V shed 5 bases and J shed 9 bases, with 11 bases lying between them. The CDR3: CASSDVGSEQFF. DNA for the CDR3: TGTGCCAGCAGCGACGTTGGGAGTGAGCAGTTCTTC.

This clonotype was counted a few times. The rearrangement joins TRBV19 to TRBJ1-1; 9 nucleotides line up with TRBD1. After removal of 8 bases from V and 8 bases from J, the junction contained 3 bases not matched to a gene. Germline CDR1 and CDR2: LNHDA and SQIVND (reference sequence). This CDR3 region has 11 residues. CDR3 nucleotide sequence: TGTGCCAGTTTCGGACAGGGGGAAGCTTTCTTT. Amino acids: CASFGQGEAFF.

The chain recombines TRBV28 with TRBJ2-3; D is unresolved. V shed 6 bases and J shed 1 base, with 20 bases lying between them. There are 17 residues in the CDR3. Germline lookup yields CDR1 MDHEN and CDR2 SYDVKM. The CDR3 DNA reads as TGTGCCAGCAGCCCATCAGTCGTGGCGAAGGGCACAGATACGCAGTATTTT. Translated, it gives CASSPSVVAKGTDTQYF.

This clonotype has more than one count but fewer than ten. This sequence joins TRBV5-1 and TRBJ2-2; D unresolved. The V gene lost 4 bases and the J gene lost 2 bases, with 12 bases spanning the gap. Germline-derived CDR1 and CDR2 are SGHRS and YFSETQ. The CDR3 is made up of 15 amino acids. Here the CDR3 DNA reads TGCGCCAGCAGCCCCACCCGCAGTAACACCGGGGAGCTGTTTTTT. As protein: CASSPTRSNTGELFF.

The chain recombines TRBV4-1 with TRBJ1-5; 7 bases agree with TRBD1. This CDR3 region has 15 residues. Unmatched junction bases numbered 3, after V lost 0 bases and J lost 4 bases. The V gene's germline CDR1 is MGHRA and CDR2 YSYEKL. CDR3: CASSQEQGMNQPQHF. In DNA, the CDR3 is TGCGCCAGCAGCCAAGAACAGGGGATGAATCAGCCCCAGCATTTT.

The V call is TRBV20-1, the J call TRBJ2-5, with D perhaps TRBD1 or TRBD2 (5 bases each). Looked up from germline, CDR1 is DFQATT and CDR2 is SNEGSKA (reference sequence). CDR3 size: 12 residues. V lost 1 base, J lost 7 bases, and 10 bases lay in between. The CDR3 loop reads CSARAPGATQYF. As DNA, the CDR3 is TGCAGTGCTAGAGCCCCCGGGGCGACCCAGTACTTC.

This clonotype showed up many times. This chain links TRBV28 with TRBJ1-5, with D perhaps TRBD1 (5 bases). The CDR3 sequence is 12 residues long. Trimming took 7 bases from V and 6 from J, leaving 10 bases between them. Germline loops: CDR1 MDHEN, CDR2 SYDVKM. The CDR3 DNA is TGTGCCAGCACCCACGGGGGTCAGCCCCAGCATTTT. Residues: CASTHGGQPQHF.

CDR3 nucleotides: TGTGCCAGCGTCCACAGTGGTTCTGGAGAGACCCAGTACTTC. Translating it yields CASVHSGSGETQYF. The chain employs TRBV3-1 and TRBJ2-5; no clear D gene. Germline V gene sequence: CDR1 LGHDT, CDR2 YNNKEL (reference sequence). This CDR3 has 14 residues. With 8 bases removed from V and 4 bases from J, the gap between germline ends came to 17 bases.

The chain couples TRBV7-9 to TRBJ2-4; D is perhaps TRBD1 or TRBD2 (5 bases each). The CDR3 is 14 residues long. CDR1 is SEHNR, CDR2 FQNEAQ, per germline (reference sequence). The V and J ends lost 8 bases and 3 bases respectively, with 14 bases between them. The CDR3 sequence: CASVGDWGKNIQYF. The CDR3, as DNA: TGTGCCAGCGTGGGGGATTGGGGCAAAAACATTCAGTACTTC.

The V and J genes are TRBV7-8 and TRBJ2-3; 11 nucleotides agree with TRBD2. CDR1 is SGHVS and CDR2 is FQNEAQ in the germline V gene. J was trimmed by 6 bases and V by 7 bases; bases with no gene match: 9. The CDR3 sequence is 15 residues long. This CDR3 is CASTLAGGRGDTQYF. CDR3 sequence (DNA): TGTGCCAGCACCCTAGCGGGGGGACGGGGGGATACGCAGTATTTT. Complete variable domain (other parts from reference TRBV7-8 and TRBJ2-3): GAGVSQSPRYKVAKRGQDVALRCDPISGHVSLFWYQQALGQGPEFLTYFQNEAQLDKSGLPSDRFFAERPEGSVSTLKIQRTQQEDSAVYLCASTLAGGRGDTQYFGPGTRLTVL.

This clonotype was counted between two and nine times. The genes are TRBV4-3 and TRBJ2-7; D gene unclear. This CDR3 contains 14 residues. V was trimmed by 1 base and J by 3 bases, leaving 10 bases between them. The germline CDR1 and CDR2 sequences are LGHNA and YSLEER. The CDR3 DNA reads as TGCGCCAGCAGCCAAGTCCCCCTACTCTACGAGCAGTACGTC. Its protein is CASSQVPLLYEQYV.

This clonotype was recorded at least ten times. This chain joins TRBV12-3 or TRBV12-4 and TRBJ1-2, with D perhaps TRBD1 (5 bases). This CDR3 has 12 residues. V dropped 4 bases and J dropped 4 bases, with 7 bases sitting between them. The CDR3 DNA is TGTGCCAGCAGTTCTACAGGCTATGGCTACACCTTC. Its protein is CASSSTGYGYTF.

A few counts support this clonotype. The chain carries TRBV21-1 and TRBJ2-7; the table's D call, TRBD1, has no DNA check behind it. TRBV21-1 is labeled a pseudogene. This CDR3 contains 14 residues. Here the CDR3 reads CASKCSVPCYEQYF. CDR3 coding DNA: TGTGCCAGCAAGTGTAGTGTCCCATGCTACGAGCAGTACTTC.